Listed below are T cell receptor beta chains from one sample, sequenced in a study of cytomegalovirus exposure and HLA in healthy donors. Some clones are missing from TCRdb's copy, which holds only in-frame ones; the method was immunoSEQ multiplex PCR. The repertoire holds under 45,000 clones, with 60% to 75% as singletons. What was sequenced was PBMCs. Receptors originate from a man aged 30 to 39 in good health and CMV-seronegative. Both conserved end residues are part of each CDR3. A D gene is named only where the DNA matches it firmly. The size of a clone is reported for some rows only, either as once, few or many, or as a class for expanded clones.

. | TRBJ2-2 | . | TRBV4-2 | TGTGCCAGCAGCCGTTTCCAGGGTAAGACCGGGGAGCTGTTTTTT | CASSRFQGKTGELFF
TRBD1 | TRBJ2-1 | . | TRBV4-2 | TGTGCCAGCAGCCAAGTTCAGGGACAGGGGGCGAGGAATGAGCAGTTCTTC | CASSQVQGQGARNEQFF
. | TRBJ1-1 | . | TRBV13 | TGTGCCAGCAGTCTACAAGGGGGAGAGGCCTTCTTT | CASSLQGGEAFF
. | TRBJ2-2 | . | TRBV28 | TGTGCCAGCAGTGTCCTGGGGGAGCTGTTTTTT | CASSVLGELFF
. | TRBJ1-5 | . | TRBV10-3 | TGTGCCATCAGCGATATCAAGGCGGCTCAGCCCCAGCATTTT | CAISDIKAAQPQHF
TRBD2 | TRBJ2-7 | . | TRBV14 | TGTGCCAGCAGCCCCTGGACTAGCGGTACCTACGAGCAGTACTTC | CASSPWTSGTYEQYF
TRBD1 | TRBJ1-2 | . | TRBV29-1 | TGCAGCGTTGATTCACCAGGGGGTAACTATGGCTACACCTTC | CSVDSPGGNYGYTF
TRBD1 | TRBJ2-2 | . | TRBV29-1 | TGCAGCGTTGAAAGGGGGCACAACACCGGGGAGCTGTTTTTT | CSVERGHNTGELFF
TRBD1 | TRBJ2-2 | . | TRBV10-3 | TGTGCCATCGGCCTCCCGGCGGACAGGGAAAGGTCCACCGGGGAGCTGTTTTTT | CAIGLPADRERSTGELFF
. | TRBJ1-1 | few | TRBV6-1 | TGTGCCAGCAGTGACTGGACAGCCAAGAACACTGAAGCTTTCTTT | CASSDWTAKNTEAFF
TRBD1 | TRBJ2-2 | . | TRBV25-1 | TGTGCCAGCAGGCGGACAGGGGGAGACACCGGGGAGCTGTTTTTT | CASRRTGGDTGELFF
. | TRBJ2-3 | . | TRBV4-1 | TGCGCCAGCAGCCAAGAAGAGGATACGCAGTATTTT | CASSQEEDTQYF
. | TRBJ1-6 | . | TRBV4-2 | TGTGCCAGCAACTCACCCTCGGGCAGGGGTGTCTCGCCCCTCCACTTT | CASNSPSGRGVSPLHF
. | TRBJ2-7 | . | TRBV18 | TGTGCCAGCTCACCAGACCGGGACACCTCCTACGAGCAGTACTTC | CASSPDRDTSYEQYF
TRBD2 | TRBJ2-5 | . | TRBV11-2 | TGTGCCAGCCGGACTAGCGGGAAGGGGGAGACCCAGTACTTC | CASRTSGKGETQYF
TRBD1 | TRBJ1-2 | once | TRBV5-4 | TGTGCCAGCAGCTTACGACAGGGGGAGGGATATGGCTACACCTTC | CASSLRQGEGYGYTF
TRBD1 | TRBJ2-5 | . | TRBV14 | TGTGCCAGCAGCCATACAGGGGCCGAGACCCAGTACTTC | CASSHTGAETQYF
. | TRBJ1-2 | . | TRBV5-4 | TGTGCCAGCAGCGGCCCCACAGGGCAAGACTATGGCTACACCTTC | CASSGPTGQDYGYTF
TRBD1 | TRBJ1-4 | . | TRBV23-1 | TGCGCCAGCAGTCAAACCAAAACAGGGGGCACAAATGAAAAACTGTTTTTT | CASSQTKTGGTNEKLFF
TRBD2 | TRBJ2-7 | few | TRBV5-1 | TGCGCCAGCAGCTTGGTGGGACTAGCGGAGGTGGGGTCCTACGAGCAGTACTTC | CASSLVGLAEVGSYEQYF
. | TRBJ1-5 | . | TRBV6-5 | TGTGCCAGCAGATTGACACTCAATCAGCCCCAGCATTTT | CASRLTLNQPQHF
TRBD2 | TRBJ2-7 | few | TRBV6-5 | TGTGCCAGCAGTTTAACCGGGACGGGGGGTCTCGAGCAGTACTTC | CASSLTGTGGLEQYF
TRBD2 | TRBJ2-3 | once | TRBV29-1 | TGCAATATTGAGAGCTTTAGCGGGACAGATACGCAGTATTTT | CNIESFSGTDTQYF
. | TRBJ2-2 | medium-sized | TRBV13 | TGTGCCAGCAGCTTTATCTCCGGGGAGCTGTTTTTT | CASSFISGELFF
TRBD1 | TRBJ2-6 | . | TRBV7-6 | TGTGCCAGCAGCAGCTACAGGGGGCGAGGGGCCAACGTCCTGACTTTC | CASSSYRGRGANVLTF
. | TRBJ1-4 | . | TRBV28 | TGTGCCAGCAGTTTACCGGCGGATACTAATGAAAAACTGTTTTTT | CASSLPADTNEKLFF
TRBD2 | TRBJ2-3 | few | TRBV10-1 | TGCGCCAGCAGTGGGACTAGCGGGAGTACAGATACGCAGTATTTT | CASSGTSGSTDTQYF
. | TRBJ1-3 | . | TRBV6-6 | TGTGCCAGCAGTTACTCGGGGGGGCTTGGAAACACCATATATTTT | CASSYSGGLGNTIYF
. | TRBJ1-6 | . | TRBV25-1 | TGTGCCAGCAGTGAAGCCTATAGCTCCTATAATTCACCCCTCCACTTT | CASSEAYSSYNSPLHF
TRBD1 | TRBJ2-5 | once | TRBV10-1 | TGCGCCAGCGCTCCACCGGGACAGCAAGAGACCCAGTACTTC | CASAPPGQQETQYF
. | TRBJ1-4 | . | TRBV7-8 | TGTGCCAGCAGCCCCAGGATGACACAGGGAAAAAAACTGTTTTTT | CASSPRMTQGKKLFF
. | TRBJ2-5 | . | TRBV5-1 | TGCGCCAGCAGCAGCAGGGTCGACGAGACCCAGTACTTC | CASSSRVDETQYF
TRBD1 | TRBJ2-3 | . | TRBV4-1 | TGCGCCAGCAGCCAGACAGGGCCAACTAGCACAGATACGCAGTATTTT | CASSQTGPTSTDTQYF
TRBD1 | TRBJ2-7 | once | TRBV4-1 | TGCGCCAGCAGCCCTTTAGGGACAGGAAACTCCTACGAGCAGTACTTC | CASSPLGTGNSYEQYF
TRBD1 | TRBJ2-7 | . | TRBV6-1 | TGTGCCAGCAGTCGGACAGGGAGCTACGAGCAGTACTTC | CASSRTGSYEQYF